The present T cell receptor (beta chain) was sequenced within a study of cytomegalovirus exposure and HLA in healthy donors. PCR used 60 Vbeta primers and 13 Jbeta primers. Profiled with immunoSEQ multiplex PCR; TCRdb holds only in-frame clones, not every one. The sample holds about 190,000 clones, about nine tenths seen once. Study-wide findings and caveats: An ancestry cluster, one associated with Asian ancestry, reportedly showed fewer N-insertions than the approximately 670-donor mean in a later analysis. It has been reported that TCR beta sequences accurately predicted the HLA-A and HLA-B alleles of most subjects.

About this clone itself: Its antigen is not known.

Germline values: CDR1 SGHTA, CDR2 FQGNSA. V shed 1 base and J shed 9 bases, with 16 bases lying between them. CDR3 size: 16 residues. The sequence came from a young man in good health and CMV-seronegative. The material sequenced was PBMCs. V usage is TRBV7-2 and J usage is TRBJ1-6, with no clear D. CDR3 in amino acids: CASSLEFVSRVSPLHF. The CDR3 DNA sequence: TGTGCCAGCAGCTTAGAGTTTGTCAGTCGGGTTTCACCCCTCCACTTT. Full variable domain (remainder filled in from reference TRBV7-2 and TRBJ1-6): GAGVSQSPSNKVTEKGKDVELRCDPISGHTALYWYRQSLGQGLEFLIYFQGNSAPDKSGLPSDRFSAERTGGSVSTLTIQRTQQEDSAVYLCASSLEFVSRVSPLHFGNGTRLTVT.